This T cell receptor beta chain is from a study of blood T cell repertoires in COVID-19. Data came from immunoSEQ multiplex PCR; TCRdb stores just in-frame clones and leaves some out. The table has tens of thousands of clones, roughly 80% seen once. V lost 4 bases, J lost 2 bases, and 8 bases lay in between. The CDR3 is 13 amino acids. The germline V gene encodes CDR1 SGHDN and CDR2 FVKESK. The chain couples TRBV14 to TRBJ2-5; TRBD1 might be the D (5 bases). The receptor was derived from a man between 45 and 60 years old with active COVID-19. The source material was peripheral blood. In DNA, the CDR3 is TGTGCCAGCAGCCCCCGACAGCAAGAGACCCAGTACTTC. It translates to CASSPRQQETQYF.